A single sample gave rise to the 30 T cell receptor beta chains below, sequenced in a study of T-cell memory formation after mild COVID-19. From the 5' RACE reads, TCRdb called clonotypes with MiXCR, one entry per CDR3 protein. The sample contains about 90,000 distinct CDR3 sequences, about 13% of which appear only once. Sequenced material: PBMCs or a T cell subset sorted from them (not recorded which). The source is an adult woman who had mild COVID-19 (a few samples of this study predate the infection). Cell type and time point are not known.

V and J are TRBV5-6 and TRBJ2-2; the D gene is possibly TRBD1 (5 bases). Germline CDR1 is SGHDT and CDR2 is YYEEEE. V was cut by 5 bases and J by 0 bases, with 20 bases left in between. The CDR3 consists of 18 residues. As DNA, the CDR3 is TGTGCCAGCAGGCCCCTACGGATAGGGGAAGCGAACACCGGGGAGCTGTTTTTT. Translating it yields CASRPLRIGEANTGELFF.

This clonotype was recorded a few times. The gene calls are TRBV20-1 and TRBJ2-1; 8 bases map to TRBD2. V trimming: 3 bases; J trimming: 5 bases; junction bases outside the gene matches: 6. Germline V gene data show CDR1 as DFQATT and CDR2 as SNEGSKA (reference sequence). The CDR3 length is 14 residues. The CDR3 region has the DNA TGCAGTGCTAGTCTCAGCGGGAGTGACAATGAGCAGTTCTTC. Translation gives CSASLSGSDNEQFF.

The rearrangement joins TRBV19 to TRBJ2-1; 9 nucleotides line up with TRBD2. Unmatched junction bases numbered 6, after V lost 5 bases and J lost 7 bases. Germline-derived CDR1 and CDR2 are LNHDA and SQIVND (reference sequence). The CDR3 sequence is 14 residues long. The CDR3 DNA reads TGTGCCAGTAGTTTTAGCGGGGGAGGGAATGAGCAGTTCTTC. Its protein product is CASSFSGGGNEQFF. Using reference TRBV19 and TRBJ2-1 for the parts outside the CDR3, the full variable domain is DGGITQSPKYLFRKEGQNVTLSCEQNLNHDAMYWYRQDPGQGLRLIYYSQIVNDFQKGDIAEGYSVSREKKESFPLTVTSAQKNPTAFYLCASSFSGGGNEQFFGPGTRLTVL.

A few counts support this clonotype. V and J are TRBV5-1 and TRBJ1-1; unclear D gene. Trimming left V 2 bases short and J 1 base short, with 6 bases between. This CDR3 has 13 amino acids. Germline CDR1 and CDR2: SGHRS and YFSETQ. CDR3 nucleotides: TGCGCCAGCAGCTTCCCAGGGAACACTGAAGCTTTCTTT. Translating gives CASSFPGNTEAFF.

This clonotype was seen only a few times. The CDR3 DNA follows: TGTGCCAGCAGTTCCGGCGTCGGTTTGAACTACGAGCAGTACTTC. Its translation: CASSSGVGLNYEQYF. The chain carries TRBV6-2 or TRBV6-3 and TRBJ2-7; D gene unclear. This CDR3 has 15 amino acids. From germline, CDR1 is MNHEY and CDR2 SVGEGT. V was clipped by 4 bases and J by 3 bases, with 16 bases between them.

J is TRBJ2-5 and V is TRBV18, with D hard to call. The V and J ends lost 1 base and 3 bases respectively, with 6 bases between them. The V gene's germline CDR1 is KGHSH and CDR2 LQKENI. The CDR3 has 13 amino acids. CDR3 nucleotides: TGTGCCAGCTCACCACTGGCAGAAGAGACCCAGTACTTC. Its protein product is CASSPLAEETQYF.

CDR3 protein: CSLRDRSTTEAFF. DNA of the CDR3: TGCAGCCTCAGGGACAGGTCGACCACTGAAGCTTTCTTT. The chain combines TRBV29-1 with TRBJ1-1, with 8 positions matching TRBD1. Unmatched junction bases numbered 9, after V lost 8 bases and J lost 4 bases. CDR3 size: 13 residues. Looked up from germline, CDR1 is SQVTM and CDR2 is ANQGSEA.

This clonotype was seen a handful of times. This chain connects TRBV27 to TRBJ2-1; 9 bases align to TRBD2. Germline trimming cut 11 bases from V and 8 bases from J; bases unmatched to any gene: 13. Looked up from germline, CDR1 is MNHEY and CDR2 is SMNVEV (reference sequence). The CDR3 totals 14 residues. CDR3 region: CASSLIAGVHEQFF. The CDR3, as DNA: TGTGCCTCCTCCTTGATAGCGGGAGTCCATGAGCAGTTCTTC.

The CDR3 bases are TGTGCCAGCACCACAGGTTTGGAGCAGTTCTTC. It yields the protein CASTTGLEQFF. The chain is built from TRBV12-3 or TRBV12-4 and TRBJ2-1; D is possibly TRBD1 (5 bases). The V gene lost 7 bases and the J gene lost 10 bases, with 11 bases spanning the gap. This CDR3 comprises 11 residues.

In this sample, this clonotype turned up a few times. This CDR3 is CSVQQGMNTEAFF. Here the CDR3 DNA reads TGCAGCGTTCAGCAGGGAATGAACACTGAAGCTTTCTTT. V is TRBV29-1 and J is TRBJ1-1, with D possibly being TRBD1 (5 bases). The CDR3 contains 13 residues. The germline CDR1 and CDR2 sequences are SQVTM and ANQGSEA. V was clipped by 5 bases and J by 0 bases, with 10 bases between them.

This clonotype came up a few times. This sequence joins TRBV7-6 and TRBJ1-2; weak D call: TRBD1 (5 bases). Germline CDR1 reads SGHVS; CDR2 reads FNYEAQ. The CDR3 has 13 amino acids. Trimming took off 5 bases at V and 4 bases at J, with 11 bases between the two ends. The CDR3 protein is CASSPGYGYGYTF. The CDR3 nucleotides read TGTGCCAGCAGCCCAGGGTACGGCTATGGCTACACCTTC.

Only a few counts were recorded for this clonotype. V gene TRBV20-1 combines with J gene TRBJ1-5, with D possibly being TRBD1 (5 bases). CDR1 and CDR2 from the germline V gene are DFQATT and SNEGSKA (reference sequence). This CDR3 is built from 16 residues. V was clipped by 0 bases and J by 4 bases, with 16 bases between them. The CDR3 is CSARDGVDRVNQPQHF. CDR3 in DNA: TGCAGTGCTAGAGATGGGGTTGACAGAGTAAATCAGCCCCAGCATTTT.

This sequence joins TRBV7-8 and TRBJ2-3; 7 nucleotides agree with TRBD2. Losses at the gene ends were 2 bases for V and 3 bases for J; bases not matched to a gene: 8. CDR1 and CDR2 from the germline V gene are SGHVS and FQNEAQ. This CDR3 comprises 16 residues. The DNA of the CDR3 is TGTGCCAGCAGCTTACCCCGGGACTACCAAACAGATACGCAGTATTTT. It yields the protein CASSLPRDYQTDTQYF.

The chain couples TRBV29-1 to TRBJ2-7; no firm D call. CDR3 length equals 13 residues. Looked up from germline, CDR1 is SQVTM and CDR2 is ANQGSEA. V lost 2 bases and J 2 bases, leaving 10 bases between the germline ends. Here the CDR3 reads CSVESQSTYEQYF. DNA of the CDR3: TGCAGCGTTGAAAGTCAGTCAACCTACGAGCAGTACTTC.

This chain connects TRBV4-1 to TRBJ2-1; D gene ambiguous. CDR1 and CDR2 (germline): MGHRA, YSYEKL. The CDR3 length is 15 residues. Between the trimmed V and J ends, which lost 0 bases and 4 bases, there was a span of 10 bases. The CDR3: CASSQDRAAYNEQFF. The CDR3 DNA is TGCGCCAGCAGCCAAGATAGGGCGGCATACAATGAGCAGTTCTTC.

This clonotype was observed a handful of times. The V gene is TRBV15, the J gene TRBJ2-5; 9 bases map to TRBD2. Germline trimming cut 1 base from V and 2 bases from J; bases unmatched to any gene: 2. The CDR3 length is 15 residues. Per germline, CDR1 LNHNV and CDR2 YYDKDF (reference sequence). CDR3 DNA sequence: TGTGCCACCAGCAGAGGCGGGGGGGAACAAGAGACCCAGTACTTC. Translation: CATSRGGGEQETQYF. Full variable domain (outside the CDR3, taken from reference TRBV15 and TRBJ2-5): DAMVIQNPRYQVTQFGKPVTLSCSQTLNHNVMYWYQQKSSQAPKLLFHYYDKDFNNEADTPDNFQSRRPNTSFCFLDIRSPGLGDTAMYLCATSRGGGEQETQYFGPGTRLLVL.

This clonotype occurred a few times. The chain recombines TRBV7-9 with TRBJ1-1, with D perhaps TRBD1 (6 bases). This CDR3 contains 15 residues. Looked up from germline, CDR1 is SEHNR and CDR2 is FQNEAQ (reference sequence). With 4 bases removed from V and 4 bases from J, the gap between germline ends came to 16 bases. The CDR3 DNA is TGTGCCAGCAGCTCCCCCAGGGGAGGGGGCACTGAAGCTTTCTTT. This encodes CASSSPRGGGTEAFF. The full variable domain, its missing parts supplied by reference TRBV7-9 and TRBJ1-1, is DTGVSQNPRHKITKRGQNVTFRCDPISEHNRLYWYRQTLGQGPEFLTYFQNEAQLEKSRLLSDRFSAERPKGSFSTLEIQRTEQGDSAMYLCASSSPRGGGTEAFFGQGTRLTVV.

This clonotype was recorded at least ten times. CDR3 sequence: CSVERTTNTPSTDTQYF. Written as DNA, the CDR3 is TGCAGCGTTGAGAGGACAACGAACACGCCTAGCACAGATACGCAGTATTTT. This rearrangement joins TRBV29-1 to TRBJ2-3; the D gene is possibly TRBD1 (5 bases). In germline, CDR1 is SQVTM, CDR2 ANQGSEA. The CDR3 is 17 residues long. Deletions cut 3 bases from V and 0 bases from J, with 19 bases between.

For this clonotype: One junction end disagrees with the germline gene, perhaps due to a read error. The CDR3 bases are TGTGCCAGCAGTACGGGGACAGGCTTCTACGATGAGCAGTTCTTC. Translation: CASSTGTGFYDEQFF. The chain employs TRBV12-3 or TRBV12-4 and TRBJ2-1, with 8 bases identical to TRBD1. The CDR3 runs to 15 residues.

This clonotype was detected only a few times. V is TRBV27 and J is TRBJ2-1, with 13 bases matching TRBD2. The length of the CDR3 is 17 residues. The V gene end was trimmed by 3 bases and the J gene end by 2 bases; junction bases not matched to a gene: 4. Germline V gene sequence: CDR1 MNHEY, CDR2 SMNVEV (reference sequence). The CDR3 region has the DNA TGTGCCAGCAGTTTGGGGACTAGCGGGGCCGCCTACAATGAGCAGTTCTTC. It translates to CASSLGTSGAAYNEQFF.

The rearrangement joins TRBV7-9 to TRBJ1-1, with 7 bases that match TRBD1. Germline values: CDR1 SEHNR, CDR2 FQNEAQ (reference sequence). V shed 5 bases, J shed 4 bases, and the junction held 10 bases outside the gene matches. The CDR3 contains 15 residues. CDR3 coding DNA: TGTGCCAGCAGCGAAATGGGCACAGGGGCCACTGAAGCTTTCTTT. Translation gives CASSEMGTGATEAFF.

This clonotype was picked up a small number of times. The rearrangement uses TRBV24-1 and TRBJ2-3; 7 positions agree with TRBD1. J was trimmed by 4 bases and V by 2 bases; bases with no gene match: 8. The germline V gene has CDR1 KGHDR and CDR2 SFDVKD. This CDR3 comprises 16 residues. The CDR3 reads CATSDSDRVGPDTQYF. CDR3 in DNA: TGTGCCACCAGTGATTCTGACAGGGTAGGGCCAGATACGCAGTATTTT.

This clonotype turned up a few times. The gene calls are TRBV9 and TRBJ2-7; TRBD2 aligns across 13 bases. The CDR3 runs 15 residues. Per germline, CDR1 SGDLS and CDR2 YYNGEE. J gave up 7 bases and V 0 bases, and 4 bases lay outside the gene matches. CDR3 in DNA: TGTGCCAGCAGCGTAGACACTAGCGGGAGGGAAGAGCAGTACTTC. Protein product: CASSVDTSGREEQYF.

The chain joins TRBV7-2 to TRBJ1-1; D not resolved. The V gene lost 1 base and the J gene lost 5 bases, with 14 bases spanning the gap. Germline V gene sequence: CDR1 SGHTA, CDR2 FQGNSA. The CDR3 has 15 amino acids. CDR3 in DNA: TGTGCCAGCAGCTTAGGACTGGGGAGTGGGACTGAAGCTTTCTTT. Translating gives CASSLGLGSGTEAFF.

In its sample, this clonotype was seen a few times. The chain employs TRBV6-1 and TRBJ2-1, with D hard to call. This CDR3 is built from 14 residues. Trimming shortened V by 7 bases and J by 6 bases, and 16 bases separated the two germline ends. Germline V gives CDR1 MNHNS, CDR2 SASEGT. In nucleotides, the CDR3 is TGTGCCAGCACCAGGATGGAACAGCTCAATGAGCAGTTCTTC. Translation gives CASTRMEQLNEQFF.

This clonotype has only a few counts. DNA for the CDR3: TGCGCCAGCAGCCAAGATTGGCGGATAAGCACAGATACGCAGTATTTT. Translated: CASSQDWRISTDTQYF. The chain employs TRBV4-3 and TRBJ2-3; D is unclear. Trimming pared 0 bases from V and 0 bases from J, leaving 10 bases between. The CDR3 covers 16 residues. Germline V gene data show CDR1 as LGHNA and CDR2 as YSLEER.

The chain links TRBV30 to TRBJ1-2; no clear D. The CDR3 has 16 residues. Per germline, CDR1 GTSNPN and CDR2 SVGIG (reference sequence). Trimming took off 0 bases at V and 1 base at J, with 15 bases between the two ends. This chain's CDR3 is CAWSVYSGGNNYGYTF. CDR3 nucleotides: TGTGCCTGGAGTGTTTATTCAGGCGGGAATAACTATGGCTACACCTTC. The full variable domain, in which reference TRBV30 and TRBJ1-2 provide the parts outside the CDR3, is SQTIHQWPATLVQPVGSPLSLECTVEGTSNPNLYWYRQAAGRGLQLLFYSVGIGQISSEVPQNLSASRPQDRQFILSSKKLLLSDSGFYLCAWSVYSGGNNYGYTFGSGTRLTVV.

The chain uses TRBV5-1 and TRBJ2-1; TRBD2 is a possible D gene (6 bases). The CDR3 sequence is 16 residues long. Germline V gene sequence: CDR1 SGHRS, CDR2 YFSETQ. V lost 7 bases and J lost 2, with 19 bases in between. The DNA for the CDR3 is TGCGCCAGCTGTTTTGTCCAGGGACTTCCCTACAATGAGCAGTTCTTC. It encodes CASCFVQGLPYNEQFF.

CDR3 loop: CASSWNMGAEGTEAFF. The CDR3 nucleotides are TGTGCCAGCAGCTGGAATATGGGGGCAGAGGGAACTGAAGCTTTCTTT. The chain couples TRBV7-9 to TRBJ1-1, with TRBD1 as a possible D gene (6 bases). V lost 4 bases to trimming and J lost 5 bases, with 20 bases between them. The germline V gene has CDR1 SEHNR and CDR2 FQNEAQ (reference sequence). CDR3 length: 16 amino acids.

This chain uses TRBV4-1 with TRBJ2-7; TRBD1 aligns across 8 bases. Germline CDR1 MGHRA, CDR2 YSYEKL. This CDR3 region has 19 residues. J lost 0 bases, V lost 0 bases, and 13 bases had no gene match. The CDR3 sequence is CASSQDFRPGTGYSYEQYF. The CDR3 region has the DNA TGCGCCAGCAGCCAAGATTTCAGGCCGGGGACAGGATACTCCTACGAGCAGTACTTC.